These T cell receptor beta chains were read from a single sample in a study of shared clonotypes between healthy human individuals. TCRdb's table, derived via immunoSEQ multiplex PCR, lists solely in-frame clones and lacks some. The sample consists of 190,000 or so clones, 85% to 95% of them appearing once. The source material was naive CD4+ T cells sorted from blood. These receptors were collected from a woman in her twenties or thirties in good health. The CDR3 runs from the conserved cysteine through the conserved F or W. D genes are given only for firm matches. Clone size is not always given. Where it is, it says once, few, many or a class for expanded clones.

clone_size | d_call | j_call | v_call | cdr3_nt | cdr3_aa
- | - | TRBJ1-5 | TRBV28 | TGTGCCAGCAGGTTGGGGTTTATAAGCAATCAGCCCCAGCATTTT | CASRLGFISNQPQHF
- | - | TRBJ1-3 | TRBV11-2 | TGTGCCAGCAGCTTAGGTGGCTCTGGAAACACCATATATTTT | CASSLGGSGNTIYF
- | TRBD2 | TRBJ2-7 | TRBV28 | TGTGCCAGCAGTTCAGAACATTGGACTAGCGGGAGTGGCTACGAGCAGTACTTC | CASSSEHWTSGSGYEQYF
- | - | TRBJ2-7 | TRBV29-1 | TGCAGCGTTGGCGGGACCCTCTCCTACGAGCAGTACTTC | CSVGGTLSYEQYF
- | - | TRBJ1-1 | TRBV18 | TGTGCCAGCTCACCAAGGGGGACGAACACTGAAGCTTTCTTT | CASSPRGTNTEAFF
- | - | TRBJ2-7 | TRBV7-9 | TGTGCCAGCACCTCATCGGCCCGTAAGACTAGATTGCACGAGCAGTACTTC | CASTSSARKTRLHEQYF
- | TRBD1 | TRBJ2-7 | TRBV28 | TGTGCCAGCAGTTGGACCGGGACAGGGGTCTACGAGCAGTACTTC | CASSWTGTGVYEQYF
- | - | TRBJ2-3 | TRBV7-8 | TGTGCCAGCAGCTTCCCATCCAGGAGCACAGATACGCAGTATTTT | CASSFPSRSTDTQYF
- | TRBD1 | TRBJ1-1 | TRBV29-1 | TGCAGCGTTGAAAGACAGGGCAACACTGAAGCTTTCTTT | CSVERQGNTEAFF
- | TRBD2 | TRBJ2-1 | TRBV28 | TGTGCCAGCAGTTTATCTAGCGGGAGAACTGAGCAGTTCTTC | CASSLSSGRTEQFF
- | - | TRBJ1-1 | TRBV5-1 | TGCGCCAGCAGCTTGGAGGGGCGGGTTCGAGGGACTGAAGCTTTCTTT | CASSLEGRVRGTEAFF
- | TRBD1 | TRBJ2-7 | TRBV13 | TGTGCCAGCAGCCGGAGAACAGGGGTAGGCCACGAGCAGTACTTC | CASSRRTGVGHEQYF
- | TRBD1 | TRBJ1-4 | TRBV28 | TGTGCCAGCAGGGGACAGGGGTCTGAAAAACTGTTTTTT | CASRGQGSEKLFF
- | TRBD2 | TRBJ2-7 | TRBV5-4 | TGTGCCAGCAGCCCTTCATTAGCGGGAGCTAGCGAGCAGTACTTC | CASSPSLAGASEQYF
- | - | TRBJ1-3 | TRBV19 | TGTGCCAGCACCCCCGGGACAACTGGAAACACCATATATTTT | CASTPGTTGNTIYF
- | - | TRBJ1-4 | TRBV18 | TGTGCCAGCTCACCACGTCCCCCAGGATACGATGAAAAACTGTTTTTT | CASSPRPPGYDEKLFF
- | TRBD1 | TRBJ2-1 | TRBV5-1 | TGCGCCAGCAGCGCCGGGACAGGTCCCAAACTCGACGGGTTCTTC | CASSAGTGPKLDGFF
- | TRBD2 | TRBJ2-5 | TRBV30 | TGTGCCTGGAATTCAGGGACTAGCGGGTTCCAAGAGACCCAGTACTTC | CAWNSGTSGFQETQYF
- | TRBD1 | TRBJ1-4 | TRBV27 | TGTGCCAGCAGTTTATACCGGGACAGGGGGCTGACTAATGAAAAACTGTTTTTT | CASSLYRDRGLTNEKLFF
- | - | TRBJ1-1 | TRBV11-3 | TGTGCCAGCTTCCCTCCTAGGGACACTGAAGCTTTCTTT | CASFPPRDTEAFF
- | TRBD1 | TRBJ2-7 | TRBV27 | TGTGCCAGGGGGACAGACTCTACCTACGAGCAGTACTTC | CARGTDSTYEQYF
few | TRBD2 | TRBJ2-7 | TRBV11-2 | TGTGCCAGCAGCTTAGGGCGGGGGGGATCCTACGAGCAGTACTTC | CASSLGRGGSYEQYF
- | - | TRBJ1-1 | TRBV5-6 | TGTGCCAGCAGCTACGGTCCGGGGAACACTGAAGCTTTCTTT | CASSYGPGNTEAFF
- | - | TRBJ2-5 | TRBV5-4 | TGTGCCAGCAGCTCTTACGGGGGTTATCGAAGGGGGGAGACCCAGTACTTC | CASSSYGGYRRGETQYF
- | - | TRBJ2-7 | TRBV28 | TGTGCCAGCAGTTTATCGGCACAGCGGGCGTACTTC | CASSLSAQRAYF
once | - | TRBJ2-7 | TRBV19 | TGTGCCAGTAGCTACGCCGGGGAGGACTACGAGCAGTACTTC | CASSYAGEDYEQYF
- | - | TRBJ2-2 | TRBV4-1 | TGCGCCAGCAAAACCGGGACCACCGGGGAGCTGTTTTTT | CASKTGTTGELFF
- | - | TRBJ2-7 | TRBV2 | TGTGCCAGCAGTGAGGGAAAGGGGTCCTACGAGCAGTACTTC | CASSEGKGSYEQYF
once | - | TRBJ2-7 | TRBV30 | TGTGCCTGGAGCCAACAACCAGCCTACGAGCAGTACTTC | CAWSQQPAYEQYF
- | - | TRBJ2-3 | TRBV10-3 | TGTGCCATCAGGGCGTCAGGGGGCACAGATACGCAGTATTTT | CAIRASGGTDTQYF
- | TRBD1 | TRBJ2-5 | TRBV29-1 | TGCAGCGTGGGACAGGGGGCGGGAGAGACCCAGTACTTC | CSVGQGAGETQYF
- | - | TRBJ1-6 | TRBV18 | TGTGCCAGCTCACCAATAACGGTCTATAATTCACCCCTCCACTTT | CASSPITVYNSPLHF
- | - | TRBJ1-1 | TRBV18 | TGTGCCAGCTCACCATTTCGTGTGGGGGGGCTGGGGGTGAACACTGAAGCTTTCTTT | CASSPFRVGGLGVNTEAFF
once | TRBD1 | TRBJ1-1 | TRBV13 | TGTGCCAGCAGCGAGACAGGGTTCACTGAAGCTTTCTTT | CASSETGFTEAFF
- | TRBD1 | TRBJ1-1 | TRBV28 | TGTGTCTGCAGGGGGGCTGAAGCTTTCTTT | CVCRGAEAFF
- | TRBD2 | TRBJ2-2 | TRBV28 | TGTGCCAGCAGTTTCGCGGGACTAGCTGAAACCGGGGAGCTGTTTTTT | CASSFAGLAETGELFF
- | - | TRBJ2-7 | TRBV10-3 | TGTGCCATCAGTGCTGGGAGCTCCTACGAGCAGTACTTC | CAISAGSSYEQYF
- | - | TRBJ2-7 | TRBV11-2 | TGTGCCAGCAGCTTAGTTGCGGGACTGGGGGAGCAGTACTTC | CASSLVAGLGEQYF
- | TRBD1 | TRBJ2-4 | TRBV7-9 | TGTGCCAGCACTATAGGACAGGGCTCCAAAAACATTCAGTACTTC | CASTIGQGSKNIQYF
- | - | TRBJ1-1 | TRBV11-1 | TGTGCCAGCAGCTTAGGGTGGGCTGAAGCTTTCTTT | CASSLGWAEAFF
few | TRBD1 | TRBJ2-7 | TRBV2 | TGTGCCAGCAGTCCCGGACAGGTCCCCTCCTACGAGCAGTACTTC | CASSPGQVPSYEQYF
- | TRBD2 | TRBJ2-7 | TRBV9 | TGTGCCAGCAGCGCGGGACTAGCCTACGAGCAGTACTTC | CASSAGLAYEQYF
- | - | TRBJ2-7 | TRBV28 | TGTGCCAGCAGTTTAGAGGGGCGCCCCTACGAGCAGTACTTC | CASSLEGRPYEQYF
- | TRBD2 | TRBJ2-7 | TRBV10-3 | TGTGCCATCAGTGGGACGGCTAGCGGGAGTTACGAGCAGTACTTC | CAISGTASGSYEQYF
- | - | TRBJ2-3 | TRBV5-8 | TGTGCCAGCAGCTTGACCCGGAGCACAGATACGCAGTATTTT | CASSLTRSTDTQYF